Each of the 5 T cell receptor beta chains below was sequenced from the same sample in a study of human T cells and chemical hapten exposure. Each CDR3 protein gets one entry after TCRdb re-called the RACE reads with MiXCR. The table includes 85,000 to 100,000 distinct CDR3 sequences, less than 35% detected once. Time point specified: patch test 3, about 24 weeks after DPC sensitization. Described treatment: therapeutic diphenylcyclopropenone sensitization with weekly scalp DPC. The input for sequencing was whole blood, taken in connection with sensitization to the hapten diphenylcyclopropenone (DPC). The receptors originated from a man in his forties with alopecia areata. Some clones in this sample may be carry-over from other donors' samples.

This chain joins TRBV12-3 or TRBV12-4 and TRBJ2-7; D perhaps matches TRBD1 (6 bases). This CDR3 contains 15 residues. V lost 5 bases and J lost 7, with 21 bases in between. CDR3 sequence: CASSLHPARGGEQYF. The CDR3, as DNA: TGTGCCAGCAGTCTACACCCAGCCAGGGGCGGAGAGCAGTACTTC.

This chain links TRBV12-3 or TRBV12-4 with TRBJ2-4, with TRBD2 as a possible D gene (6 bases). V was trimmed by 6 bases and J by 1 base, leaving 16 bases between them. The length of the CDR3 is 16 residues. CDR3 sequence: CASSRVGGWAKNIQYF. In DNA form, the CDR3 reads TGTGCCAGCAGCCGGGTCGGAGGGTGGGCCAAAAACATTCAGTACTTC.

The V and J genes are TRBV7-2 and TRBJ1-6; D not certain. In germline, CDR1 is SGHTA, CDR2 FQGNSA. This CDR3 has 11 residues. CDR3 sequence reads: CATILRSPLHF. DNA for the CDR3: TGTGCAACCATACTGCGTTCACCCCTCCACTTT.

This clonotype was detected only a few times. The chain combines TRBV20-1 with TRBJ2-3; D is possibly TRBD1 (5 bases). The germline V and J ends were trimmed by 3 bases and 4 bases, with 11 bases remaining between them. The CDR3 is 13 amino acids. Germline CDR1 and CDR2: DFQATT and SNEGSKA (reference sequence). The CDR3 DNA is TGCAGTGCTAGTCTTCTCAGGGCAGATACGCAGTATTTT. Translation gives CSASLLRADTQYF.

This chain uses TRBV20-1 with TRBJ2-1; tentatively, D is TRBD1 (6 bases). V was clipped by 3 bases and J by 14 bases, with 14 bases between them. CDR1 and CDR2 from the germline V gene are DFQATT and SNEGSKA (reference sequence). CDR3 length: 11 residues. This CDR3 is CSARWGPREFF. The CDR3 bases are TGCAGTGCTAGGTGGGGGCCGAGGGAGTTCTTC.